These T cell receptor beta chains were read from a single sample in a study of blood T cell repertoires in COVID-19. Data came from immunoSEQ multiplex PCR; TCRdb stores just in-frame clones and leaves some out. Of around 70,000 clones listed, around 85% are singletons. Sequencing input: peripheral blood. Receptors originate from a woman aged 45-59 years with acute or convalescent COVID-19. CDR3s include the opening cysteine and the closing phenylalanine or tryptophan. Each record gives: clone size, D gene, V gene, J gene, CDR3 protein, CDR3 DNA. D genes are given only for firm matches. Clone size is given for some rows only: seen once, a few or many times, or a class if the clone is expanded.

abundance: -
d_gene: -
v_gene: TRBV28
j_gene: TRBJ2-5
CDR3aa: CASSSPLFGGHGETQYF
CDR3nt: TGTGCCAGCAGCTCCCCGCTTTTCGGGGGGCATGGCGAGACCCAGTACTTC

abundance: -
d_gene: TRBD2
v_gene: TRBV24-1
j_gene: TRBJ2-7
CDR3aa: CATSDRSSSGSYEQYF
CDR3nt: TGTGCCACCAGTGATCGCAGCTCTAGCGGGAGTTACGAGCAGTACTTC

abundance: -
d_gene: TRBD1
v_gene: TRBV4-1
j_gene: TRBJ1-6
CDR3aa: CASSREEGALSPLHF
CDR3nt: TGCGCCAGCAGCCGAGAGGAGGGGGCATTATCACCCCTCCACTTT

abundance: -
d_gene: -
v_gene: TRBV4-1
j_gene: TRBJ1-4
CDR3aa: CASSLLGREKLFF
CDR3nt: TGCGCCAGCAGCCTACTAGGACGTGAAAAACTGTTTTTT

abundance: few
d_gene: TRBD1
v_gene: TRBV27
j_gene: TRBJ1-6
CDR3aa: CASSLSGGAGSPLHF
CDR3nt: TGTGCCAGCAGTTTATCAGGGGGCGCGGGTTCACCCCTCCACTTT

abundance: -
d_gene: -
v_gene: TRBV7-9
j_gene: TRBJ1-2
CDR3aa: CASSLGRSYGYTF
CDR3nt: TGTGCCAGCAGCTTAGGACGGAGCTATGGCTACACCTTC

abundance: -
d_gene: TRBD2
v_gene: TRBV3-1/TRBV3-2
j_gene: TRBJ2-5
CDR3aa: CASSPVAGVLGETQYF
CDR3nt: TGTGCCAGCAGCCCCGTAGCGGGAGTGCTCGGGGAGACCCAGTACTTC

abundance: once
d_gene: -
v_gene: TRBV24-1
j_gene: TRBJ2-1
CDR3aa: CATSVTGSAEQFF
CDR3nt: TGTGCCACCAGTGTCACAGGGTCTGCTGAGCAGTTCTTC

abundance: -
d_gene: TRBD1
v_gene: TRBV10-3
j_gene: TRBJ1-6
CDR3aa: CAISEGVGGTGNSPLHF
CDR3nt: TGTGCCATCAGTGAAGGCGTAGGCGGGACAGGAAATTCACCCCTCCACTTT

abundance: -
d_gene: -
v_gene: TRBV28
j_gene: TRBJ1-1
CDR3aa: CASSSDSFGKVITEAFF
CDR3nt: TGTGCCAGCAGTTCGGACAGTTTTGGGAAGGTTATTACTGAAGCTTTCTTT

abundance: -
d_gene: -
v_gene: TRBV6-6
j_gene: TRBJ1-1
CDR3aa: CASSYSEPNTEAFF
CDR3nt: TGTGCCAGCAGTTACTCGGAGCCTAACACTGAAGCTTTCTTT

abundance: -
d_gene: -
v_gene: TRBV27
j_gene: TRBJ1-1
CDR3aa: CASSSYGGTEAFF
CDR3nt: TGTGCCAGCAGTTCTTACGGGGGGACTGAAGCTTTCTTT

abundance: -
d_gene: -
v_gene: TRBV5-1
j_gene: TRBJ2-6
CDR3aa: CASSPRSSGANVLTF
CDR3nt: TGCGCCAGCAGTCCCAGGTCCTCTGGGGCCAACGTCCTGACTTTC

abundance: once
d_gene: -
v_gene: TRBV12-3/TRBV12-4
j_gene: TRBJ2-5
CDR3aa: CASSTGLETQYF
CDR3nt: TGTGCCAGCAGCACAGGGCTAGAGACCCAGTACTTC

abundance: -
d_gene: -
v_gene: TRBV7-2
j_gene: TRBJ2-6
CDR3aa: CASSPTGYGANVLTF
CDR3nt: TGTGCCAGCAGCCCTACAGGGTACGGGGCCAACGTCCTGACTTTC

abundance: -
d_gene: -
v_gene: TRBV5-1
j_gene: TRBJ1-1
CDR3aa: CASSLATGYTEAFF
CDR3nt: TGCGCCAGCAGCTTGGCGACAGGATACACTGAAGCTTTCTTT

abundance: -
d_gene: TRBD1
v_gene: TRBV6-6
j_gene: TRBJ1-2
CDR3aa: CASIKMTGTNYGYTF
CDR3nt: TGTGCCAGCATTAAGATGACAGGGACTAACTATGGCTACACCTTC

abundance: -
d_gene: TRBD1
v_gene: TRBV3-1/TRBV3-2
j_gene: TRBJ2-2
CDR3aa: CASSPPLSGGFTGELFF
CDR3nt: TGTGCCAGCAGCCCCCCCTTGTCAGGGGGATTCACCGGGGAGCTGTTTTTT

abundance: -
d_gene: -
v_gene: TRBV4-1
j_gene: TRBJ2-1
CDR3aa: CASSQPWASVDSEQFF
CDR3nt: TGCGCCAGCAGCCAACCCTGGGCCAGCGTCGACAGTGAGCAGTTCTTC

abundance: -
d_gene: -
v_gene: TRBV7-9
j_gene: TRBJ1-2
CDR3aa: CASTQQPYGYTF
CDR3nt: TGTGCCAGCACCCAACAGCCCTATGGCTACACCTTC

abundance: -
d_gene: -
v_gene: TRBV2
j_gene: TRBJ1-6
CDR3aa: CASDSWTYNSPLHF
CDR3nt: TGTGCCAGCGACTCATGGACTTATAATTCACCCCTCCACTTT

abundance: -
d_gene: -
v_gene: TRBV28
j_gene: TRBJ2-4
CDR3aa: CASSFIARGGIQYF
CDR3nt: TGTGCCAGCAGTTTTATCGCGAGAGGGGGCATTCAGTACTTC